The 14 T cell receptor beta chains listed next were all sequenced from one sample in a study of T-cell reconstitution after alpha-beta-depleted transplantation in children. Unique molecular identifiers were incorporated into the prepared TCRbeta library. TCRdb reprocessed the PCR reads via MiXCR and lists one record per CDR3 protein. The sample records 350,000 to 500,000 distinct CDR3 sequences, over 40% being singletons. The sample in question was PBMCs, obtained before TCRalphabeta/CD19-depleted stem cell transplant. The source of these receptors is a girl aged 2-10 years with aplastic anemia, due to receive a stem cell transplant.

The V and J genes are TRBV4-2 and TRBJ2-2; 10 bases line up with TRBD2. Germline lookup yields CDR1 LGHNA and CDR2 YNFKEQ. After removal of 4 bases from V and 6 bases from J, the junction contained 5 bases not matched to a gene. This CDR3 is 15 amino acids long. This chain's CDR3 is CASSRAGGESGELFF. In nucleotides, the CDR3 is TGTGCCAGCAGCCGAGCGGGAGGGGAATCCGGGGAGCTGTTTTTT.

The table lists this clonotype with a few counts. The chain couples TRBV20-1 to TRBJ1-2, with 7 positions matching TRBD1. V lost 0 bases and J lost 5; bases outside the gene matches: 6. CDR3 size: 14 residues. Germline V gene data show CDR1 as DFQATT and CDR2 as SNEGSKA (reference sequence). In DNA, the CDR3 is TGCAGTGCTAGAGATCAACCAGGGGGTTATGGCTACACCTTC. It encodes CSARDQPGGYGYTF.

This clonotype appeared a few times. The J gene is TRBJ1-5, the V gene TRBV9; tentative D call: TRBD1 (5 bases). V lost 4 bases and J lost 5, with 13 bases in between. CDR1 and CDR2 from the germline V gene are SGDLS and YYNGEE. The CDR3 loop spans 14 amino acids. The CDR3 DNA reads TGTGCCAGCAGCTCCGAGGGGACCGATCAGCCCCAGCATTTT. Its protein product is CASSSEGTDQPQHF.

The rearrangement links TRBV20-1 to TRBJ2-3; 8 bases agree with TRBD2. Trimming removed 3 bases from V and 1 base from J; junction bases left unmatched: 12. This CDR3 spans 17 amino acids. Looked up from germline, CDR1 is DFQATT and CDR2 is SNEGSKA (reference sequence). The CDR3 sequence: CSASSAASGLRTDTQYF. The CDR3 nucleotides read TGCAGTGCTAGCTCCGCGGCTAGCGGGCTGCGCACAGATACGCAGTATTTT.

In its sample, this clonotype was seen a few times. The CDR3 nucleotides read TGTGCCAGCAGCTTTCAGCGGGGGGGCACCGGGGAGCTGTTTTTT. This translates into CASSFQRGGTGELFF. The chain is built from TRBV5-5 and TRBJ2-2; 10 bases map to TRBD2. The length of the CDR3 is 15 residues. The V gene end was trimmed by 2 bases and the J gene end by 4 bases; junction bases not matched to a gene: 2. The germline V gene has CDR1 SGHKS and CDR2 YYEKEE (reference sequence).

The rearrangement uses TRBV29-1 and TRBJ1-2, with D possibly TRBD1 on 5 matching bases. Trimming removed 6 bases from V and 14 bases from J, with 10 bases in between. In germline, CDR1 is SQVTM, CDR2 ANQGSEA. This CDR3 has 8 residues. This chain's CDR3 is CSVPGGTF. Here the CDR3 DNA reads TGCAGCGTCCCGGGGGGGACCTTC.

In this sample, this clonotype is medium-sized. CDR3 residues: CASSLEVSTILETQYF. For the CDR3, the DNA is TGTGCCAGCAGCTTAGAGGTCTCCACGATCCTGGAGACCCAGTACTTC. The V and J genes are TRBV7-2 and TRBJ2-5; D remains ambiguous. Germline lookup yields CDR1 SGHTA and CDR2 FQGNSA. There are 16 residues in the CDR3. V shed 1 base and J shed 5 bases, with 17 bases lying between them.

There are many counts of this clonotype. The chain links TRBV18 to TRBJ2-2; D uncertain. In germline, CDR1 is KGHSH, CDR2 LQKENI. The CDR3 contains 11 residues. The V end lost 5 bases, the J end lost 6 bases, and 4 bases lay between the germline ends. The CDR3 DNA follows: TGTGCCAGCTCAGATGCCGGGGAGCTGTTTTTT. The encoded protein is CASSDAGELFF. Full variable domain (remainder filled in from reference TRBV18 and TRBJ2-2): NAGVMQNPRHLVRRRGQEARLRCSPMKGHSHVYWYRQLPEEGLKFMVYLQKENIIDESGMPKERFSAEFPKEGPSILRIQQVVRGDSAAYFCASSDAGELFFGEGSRLTVL.

This clonotype was counted a few times. The rearrangement links TRBV20-1 to TRBJ2-1, with unresolved D. Trimming removed 3 bases at V and 0 bases at J, with 12 bases between. Germline V CDR1 and CDR2: DFQATT, SNEGSKA (reference sequence). The CDR3 is made up of 15 amino acids. CDR3 sequence: CSARFGQPSYNEQFF. The DNA for the CDR3 is TGCAGTGCTAGGTTTGGGCAGCCCTCCTACAATGAGCAGTTCTTC.

V gene TRBV7-2 combines with J gene TRBJ2-5, with D uncertain. The V gene lost 8 bases and the J gene lost 2 bases, with 15 bases spanning the gap. CDR1 is SGHTA, CDR2 FQGNSA, per germline. CDR3 length equals 14 residues. The CDR3: CASLAPASQETQYF. The CDR3, as DNA: TGTGCCAGCTTAGCCCCAGCGAGTCAAGAGACCCAGTACTTC.

This chain links TRBV7-3 with TRBJ2-1; 14 positions match TRBD2. J lost 5 bases, V lost 5 bases, and 5 bases had no gene match. CDR3 size: 16 residues. CDR1 and CDR2 from the germline V gene are SGHTA and FQGTGA. This CDR3 is CASSPTSGRVNNEQFF. The DNA for the CDR3 is TGTGCCAGCAGCCCGACTAGCGGGAGGGTTAACAATGAGCAGTTCTTC.

The genes are TRBV27 and TRBJ2-2; tentative D call: TRBD2 (6 bases). V was shortened by 5 bases and J by 6 bases, with 16 bases between the two germline ends. The CDR3 runs to 15 residues. Germline V lookup: CDR1 MNHEY, CDR2 SMNVEV (reference sequence). The CDR3 nucleotides read TGTGCCAGCAGTGTAGGCTGGGGGGAGCCCGGGGAGCTGTTTTTT. Its translation is CASSVGWGEPGELFF.

The chain has TRBV7-9 and TRBJ1-3, with D unresolved. Germline lookup yields CDR1 SEHNR and CDR2 FQNEAQ (reference sequence). Trimming pared 1 base from V and 0 bases from J, leaving 7 bases between. This CDR3 region has 15 residues. The CDR3 DNA follows: TGTGCCAGCAGCTTAGGACGGGACTCTGGAAACACCATATATTTT. This sequence encodes CASSLGRDSGNTIYF.

V and J are TRBV20-1 and TRBJ2-7; no definite D call. Germline CDR1 reads DFQATT; CDR2 reads SNEGSKA (reference sequence). Between the trimmed V and J ends, which lost 0 bases and 7 bases, there was a span of 10 bases. This CDR3 is built from 12 residues. CDR3 residues: CSARDRKEEQYF. The CDR3 nucleotides read TGCAGTGCTAGAGATCGTAAGGAGGAGCAGTACTTC.